This TCR beta chain appears in the sequencing data of a study of T cells after yellow fever vaccination. Points on this clonotype: This clone may be a read error of a much larger clone one base away.

The V end was cut by 10 bases, the J end by 3 bases, with 22 bases between. CDR3 size: 17 residues. Germline CDR1 is SEHNR and CDR2 is FQNEAQ (reference sequence). Synthesis of TCR cDNA relied on 5'RACE template switching, which attached a universal primer site and UMIs. One entry per CDR3 protein, called by TCRdb with MiXCR from the 5' RACE reads. Seen here are about 69,000 distinct CDR3 sequences, under 6.5% observed once, and the top ten hold less than 2.5%. This chain uses TRBV7-9 with TRBJ2-6; a possible D gene is TRBD1 (5 bases). This specimen was CD4+ T cells sorted from PBMCs, taken approximately 16 days after the first yellow fever vaccination. This clonotype was obtained from a man in his late teens or twenties who received the YFV17D yellow fever vaccine. The CDR3 DNA reads TGTGCCACCCCGTTGGGGCCGCTCCTGTTTGGGGCCAACGTCCTGACTTTC. Translation: CATPLGPLLFGANVLTF. The whole variable domain, remainder taken from reference TRBV7-9 and TRBJ2-6, is DTGVSQNPRHKITKRGQNVTFRCDPISEHNRLYWYRQTLGQGPEFLTYFQNEAQLEKSRLLSDRFSAERPKGSFSTLEIQRTEQGDSAMYLCATPLGPLLFGANVLTFGAGSRLTVL.